Detailed here is one T cell receptor beta chain. The data belong to a study of blood T cells in healthy people across ages. The CDR3 sequence is 16 residues long. Germline V gene data show CDR1 as MNHEY and CDR2 as SMNVEV (reference sequence). Using a J-beta primer mix together with a sample-barcoded 5' primer, a second PCR was run for roughly 6 to 12 cycles. Each CDR3 protein is one row after TCRdb ran MiXCR on the 5' RACE reads. The sample consists of over 1.5 million distinct CDR3 sequences, about 49% of them appearing once. This receptor was identified in a woman aged 35 to 49 in good health. The sample taken for sequencing was blood. V gene TRBV27 combines with J gene TRBJ2-1; D possibly corresponds to TRBD1 (6 bases). The DNA matches TRBJ2-7 better at its end, which makes the J call doubtful. In DNA, the CDR3 is TGTGCCAGCAGTACCAAAGACAGGTATTCCTACAATGAGCAGTACTTC. Protein product: CASSTKDRYSYNEQYF.